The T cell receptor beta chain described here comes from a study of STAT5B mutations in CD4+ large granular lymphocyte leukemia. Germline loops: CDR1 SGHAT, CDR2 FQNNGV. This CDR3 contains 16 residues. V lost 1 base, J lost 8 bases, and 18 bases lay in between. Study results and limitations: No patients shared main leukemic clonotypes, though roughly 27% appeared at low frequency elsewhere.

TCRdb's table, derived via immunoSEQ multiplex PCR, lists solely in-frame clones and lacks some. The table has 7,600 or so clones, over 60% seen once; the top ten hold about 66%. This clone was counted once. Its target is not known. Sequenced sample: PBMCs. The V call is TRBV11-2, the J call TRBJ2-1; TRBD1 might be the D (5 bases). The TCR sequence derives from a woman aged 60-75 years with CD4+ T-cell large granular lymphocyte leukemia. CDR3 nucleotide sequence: TGTGCCAGCAGCTTAGGCACCTCCGGACAAAACTATGAGCAGTTCTTC. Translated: CASSLGTSGQNYEQFF.